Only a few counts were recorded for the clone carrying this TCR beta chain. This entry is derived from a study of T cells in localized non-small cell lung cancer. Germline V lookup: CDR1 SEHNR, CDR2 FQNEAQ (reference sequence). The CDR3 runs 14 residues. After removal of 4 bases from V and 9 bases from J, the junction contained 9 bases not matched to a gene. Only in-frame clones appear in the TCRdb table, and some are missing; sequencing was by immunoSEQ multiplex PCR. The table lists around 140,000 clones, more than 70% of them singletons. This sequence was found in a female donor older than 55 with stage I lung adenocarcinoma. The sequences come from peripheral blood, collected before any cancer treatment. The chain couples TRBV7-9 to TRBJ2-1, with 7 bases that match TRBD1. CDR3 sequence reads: CASSSLQGMSEQFF. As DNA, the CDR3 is TGTGCCAGCAGCTCACTACAGGGGATGTCTGAGCAGTTCTTC. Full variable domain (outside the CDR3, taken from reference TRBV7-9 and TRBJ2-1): DTGVSQNPRHKITKRGQNVTFRCDPISEHNRLYWYRQTLGQGPEFLTYFQNEAQLEKSRLLSDRFSAERPKGSFSTLEIQRTEQGDSAMYLCASSSLQGMSEQFFGPGTRLTVL.